These T cell receptor beta chains were read from a single sample in a study of cytotoxic CD8 clonotypes in ibrutinib-treated CLL. Assay used: immunoSEQ multiplex PCR; TCRdb lists only in-frame clones, some missing. The sample holds about 50,000 clones, 70% to 90% seen once. The source was PBMCs, collected after 24 months of ibrutinib treatment. The receptors shown here come from a human donor with chronic lymphocytic leukemia. The CDR3 runs from the conserved cysteine through the conserved F or W. D genes are given only for firm matches. Clone size is given for some rows only: seen once, a few or many times, or a class if the clone is expanded.

clone_size: .
d_call: .
j_call: TRBJ1-5
v_call: TRBV13
cdr3_aa: CASSLGVTNQPQHF
cdr3_nt: TGTGCCAGCAGCTTAGGGGTTACCAATCAGCCCCAGCATTTT

clone_size: .
d_call: .
j_call: TRBJ1-5
v_call: TRBV6-5
cdr3_aa: CASSYTESNQPQHF
cdr3_nt: TGTGCCAGCAGTTACACAGAGAGCAATCAGCCCCAGCATTTT

clone_size: .
d_call: TRBD1
j_call: TRBJ1-2
v_call: TRBV7-9
cdr3_aa: CASSLGDRVGYTF
cdr3_nt: TGTGCCAGCAGCTTAGGGGACAGGGTCGGCTACACCTTC

clone_size: .
d_call: .
j_call: TRBJ2-5
v_call: TRBV29-1
cdr3_aa: CSVGGGGETQYF
cdr3_nt: TGCAGCGTTGGTGGGGGAGGCGAGACCCAGTACTTC

clone_size: .
d_call: .
j_call: TRBJ1-2
v_call: TRBV29-1
cdr3_aa: CSVASGREGYTF
cdr3_nt: TGCAGCGTTGCCTCAGGGAGGGAGGGCTACACCTTC

clone_size: .
d_call: TRBD1
j_call: TRBJ1-5
v_call: TRBV19
cdr3_aa: CASSTKGQGLNQPQHF
cdr3_nt: TGTGCCAGTAGTACCAAGGGACAGGGGCTCAATCAGCCCCAGCATTTT

clone_size: few
d_call: .
j_call: TRBJ2-2
v_call: TRBV30
cdr3_aa: CAWSASPNTGELFF
cdr3_nt: TGTGCCTGGAGCGCTAGCCCCAACACCGGGGAGCTGTTTTTT

clone_size: .
d_call: .
j_call: TRBJ2-3
v_call: TRBV6-1
cdr3_aa: CATTGQIMPDTQYF
cdr3_nt: TGTGCCACCACAGGACAGATCATGCCAGATACGCAGTATTTT

clone_size: .
d_call: .
j_call: TRBJ2-7
v_call: TRBV7-9
cdr3_aa: CASSPPGINTYEQYF
cdr3_nt: TGTGCCAGCAGCCCGCCAGGGATCAACACCTACGAGCAGTACTTC

clone_size: .
d_call: TRBD2
j_call: TRBJ2-1
v_call: TRBV25-1
cdr3_aa: CASSGGLAGNNEQFF
cdr3_nt: TGTGCCAGCAGTGGGGGACTAGCGGGGAACAATGAGCAGTTCTTC

clone_size: .
d_call: TRBD1
j_call: TRBJ2-2
v_call: TRBV5-5
cdr3_aa: CASSARTGATGELFF
cdr3_nt: TGTGCCAGCAGCGCCCGGACAGGGGCCACCGGGGAGCTGTTTTTT

clone_size: .
d_call: TRBD1
j_call: TRBJ1-1
v_call: TRBV14
cdr3_aa: CASSRIRDRARTEAFF
cdr3_nt: TGTGCCAGCAGCCGTATCCGGGACAGGGCTAGGACTGAAGCTTTCTTT

clone_size: .
d_call: TRBD1
j_call: TRBJ1-4
v_call: TRBV19
cdr3_aa: CASSIGDRATTVLFF
cdr3_nt: TGTGCCAGTAGTATCGGAGACAGGGCAACGACAGTACTGTTTTTT

clone_size: few
d_call: .
j_call: TRBJ1-1
v_call: TRBV5-1
cdr3_aa: CASSLERIPNTEAFF
cdr3_nt: TGCGCCAGCAGCTTGGAGAGAATACCTAACACTGAAGCTTTCTTT

clone_size: .
d_call: TRBD1
j_call: TRBJ1-3
v_call: TRBV19
cdr3_aa: CASSLRQGSFGNTIYF
cdr3_nt: TGTGCCAGTAGTCTCCGACAGGGTTCATTTGGAAACACCATATATTTT

clone_size: .
d_call: .
j_call: TRBJ2-3
v_call: TRBV28
cdr3_aa: CASSPPGAGGDTQYF
cdr3_nt: TGTGCCAGCAGTCCCCCAGGGGCTGGCGGGGATACGCAGTATTTT

clone_size: .
d_call: .
j_call: TRBJ1-1
v_call: TRBV7-8
cdr3_aa: CASSLDFTGHTEAFF
cdr3_nt: TGTGCCAGCAGCTTAGACTTCACAGGCCACACTGAAGCTTTCTTT

clone_size: .
d_call: TRBD2
j_call: TRBJ2-7
v_call: TRBV27
cdr3_aa: CASSLKSKGLASQLNEQYF
cdr3_nt: TGTGCCAGCAGTTTAAAGAGTAAGGGACTAGCGTCGCAGTTGAACGAGCAGTACTTC

clone_size: .
d_call: .
j_call: TRBJ1-2
v_call: TRBV19
cdr3_aa: CASSPGRDYGYTF
cdr3_nt: TGTGCCAGTAGCCCGGGTAGGGACTATGGCTACACCTTC

clone_size: .
d_call: .
j_call: TRBJ2-7
v_call: TRBV5-4
cdr3_aa: CASSVRVPPYEQYF
cdr3_nt: TGTGCCAGCAGCGTAAGGGTTCCTCCGTACGAGCAGTACTTC

clone_size: .
d_call: TRBD2
j_call: TRBJ2-2
v_call: TRBV19
cdr3_aa: CASRRGRTTGELFF
cdr3_nt: TGTGCCAGTAGACGCGGGAGAACCACCGGGGAGCTGTTTTTT

clone_size: .
d_call: TRBD1
j_call: TRBJ2-7
v_call: TRBV5-1
cdr3_aa: CASSLASDRGYEQYF
cdr3_nt: TGCGCCAGCAGCTTGGCTTCCGACAGGGGCTACGAGCAGTACTTC

clone_size: .
d_call: .
j_call: TRBJ2-1
v_call: TRBV5-5
cdr3_aa: CASSPVGGWANEQFF
cdr3_nt: TGTGCCAGCAGCCCCGTGGGGGGATGGGCCAATGAGCAGTTCTTC